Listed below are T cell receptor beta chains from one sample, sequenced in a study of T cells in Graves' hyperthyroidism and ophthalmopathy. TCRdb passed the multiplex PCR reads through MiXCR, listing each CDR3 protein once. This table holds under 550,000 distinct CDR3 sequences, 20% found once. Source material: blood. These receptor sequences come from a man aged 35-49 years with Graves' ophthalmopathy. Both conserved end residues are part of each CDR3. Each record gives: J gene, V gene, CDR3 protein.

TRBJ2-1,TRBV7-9,CASSFQGQINEQFF
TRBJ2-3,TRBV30,CAWSVLAASTDTQYF
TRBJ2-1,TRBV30,CAWSPGLAGDNEQFF
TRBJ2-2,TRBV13,CASTGLARTGELFF
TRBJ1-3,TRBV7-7,CASSPGTPGNTIYF
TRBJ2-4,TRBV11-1,CASSVGQGLGAKNIQYF
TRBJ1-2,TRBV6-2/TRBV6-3,CASTTEGGPYGYTF
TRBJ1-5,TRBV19,CASAQGLGQPQHF
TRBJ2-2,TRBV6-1,CASSYQSSVLAGELFF
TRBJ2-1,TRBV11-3,CASSGGGAGSPSSSYNEQFF
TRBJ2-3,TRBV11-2,CASSLEYGLGRTQYF
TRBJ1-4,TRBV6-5,CASSYGNEKLFF
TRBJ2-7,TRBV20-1,CSAQTARAEQYF
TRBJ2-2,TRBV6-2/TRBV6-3,CATRSGTSYTGELFF
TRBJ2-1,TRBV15,CATSRAKTGFEQFF
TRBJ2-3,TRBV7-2,CASSLTRLTDTQYF
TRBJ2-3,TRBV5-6,CASSWLDRGTDTQYF